The T cell receptor (beta chain) described here comes from a study of blood T cell repertoires in COVID-19. This CDR3 comprises 13 residues. Looked up from germline, CDR1 is SGHKS and CDR2 is YYEKEE (reference sequence). The V gene end was trimmed by 0 bases and the J gene end by 3 bases; junction bases not matched to a gene: 0. In the source study's methods: By means of reference gene primer amplification, nucleated cell counts were estimated. Repertoires were generated with immunoSEQ multiplex PCR, while TCRdb's copy carries only in-frame clones and drops some. V and J calls plus clone size are reproduced from that table; the DNA served to infer D and trimming. The table lists 300,000 or so clones, around four fifths of them singletons.

The source of this sequence is a woman in her forties or fifties with active or convalescent COVID-19. Sequenced: peripheral blood. The chain links TRBV5-5 to TRBJ2-7, with TRBD1 matching over 7 bases. In DNA form, the CDR3 reads TGTGCCAGCAGCTTGGACAGGGGCTACGAGCAGTACTTC. It translates to CASSLDRGYEQYF.